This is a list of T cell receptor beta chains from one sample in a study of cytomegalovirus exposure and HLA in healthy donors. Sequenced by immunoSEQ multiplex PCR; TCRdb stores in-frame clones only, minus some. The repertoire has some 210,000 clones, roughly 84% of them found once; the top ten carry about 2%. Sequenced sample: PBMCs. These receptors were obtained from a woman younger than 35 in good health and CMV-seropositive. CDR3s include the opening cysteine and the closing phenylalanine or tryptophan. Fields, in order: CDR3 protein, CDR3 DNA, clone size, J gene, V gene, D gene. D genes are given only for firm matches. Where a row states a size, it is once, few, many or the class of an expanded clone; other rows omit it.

cdr3_aa: CATSRDEHNYGYTF
cdr3_nt: TGTGCCACCAGCAGAGATGAGCATAACTATGGCTACACCTTC
clone_size: .
j_call: TRBJ1-2
v_call: TRBV15
d_call: .

cdr3_aa: CASAGGRYEQYF
cdr3_nt: TGTGCCAGTGCAGGGGGGCGCTACGAGCAGTACTTC
clone_size: .
j_call: TRBJ2-7
v_call: TRBV19
d_call: .

cdr3_aa: CASSLVYPGEQFF
cdr3_nt: TGTGCCAGCAGCTTGGTGTATCCGGGTGAGCAGTTCTTC
clone_size: .
j_call: TRBJ2-1
v_call: TRBV5-6
d_call: .

cdr3_aa: CASSPATRKLFF
cdr3_nt: TGTGCCAGCTCACCGGCCACCAGGAAACTGTTTTTT
clone_size: few
j_call: TRBJ1-4
v_call: TRBV18
d_call: .

cdr3_aa: CASSFRTSDETQYF
cdr3_nt: TGTGCCAGCAGCTTTCGGACTAGCGACGAGACCCAGTACTTC
clone_size: .
j_call: TRBJ2-5
v_call: TRBV11-1
d_call: TRBD2

cdr3_aa: CASSSGGINEQFF
cdr3_nt: TGCGCCAGCAGCTCAGGGGGTATCAATGAGCAGTTCTTC
clone_size: .
j_call: TRBJ2-1
v_call: TRBV5-1
d_call: TRBD1

cdr3_aa: CASSLGGRAYTGELFF
cdr3_nt: TGTGCCAGCAGTTTAGGCGGGAGGGCCTACACCGGGGAGCTGTTTTTT
clone_size: once
j_call: TRBJ2-2
v_call: TRBV28
d_call: TRBD2

cdr3_aa: CASSFFGQGAYGYTF
cdr3_nt: TGTGCCAGCAGCTTTTTCGGACAGGGAGCCTATGGCTACACCTTC
clone_size: .
j_call: TRBJ1-2
v_call: TRBV7-2
d_call: TRBD1

cdr3_aa: CASSKEGMNTEAFF
cdr3_nt: TGTGCCAGTAGTAAGGAGGGGATGAACACTGAAGCTTTCTTT
clone_size: .
j_call: TRBJ1-1
v_call: TRBV19
d_call: .

cdr3_aa: CASGDRASPGELFF
cdr3_nt: TGCGCCAGCGGGGACAGGGCTTCCCCCGGGGAGCTGTTTTTT
clone_size: .
j_call: TRBJ2-2
v_call: TRBV4-1
d_call: TRBD1

cdr3_aa: CASSLFGLEADEQFF
cdr3_nt: TGTGCCAGCAGTTTATTTGGACTAGAGGCGGATGAGCAGTTCTTC
clone_size: .
j_call: TRBJ2-1
v_call: TRBV27
d_call: TRBD2

cdr3_aa: CASSQRTGLGTDTQYF
cdr3_nt: TGTGCCAGCAGCCAGAGGACAGGGCTCGGCACAGATACGCAGTATTTT
clone_size: .
j_call: TRBJ2-3
v_call: TRBV14
d_call: TRBD1

cdr3_aa: CASRRPDRGTYEQYF
cdr3_nt: TGTGCCAGCAGACGGCCGGACAGAGGTACCTACGAGCAGTACTTC
clone_size: .
j_call: TRBJ2-7
v_call: TRBV28
d_call: .

cdr3_aa: CASSGLAGGNEQFF
cdr3_nt: TGTGCCAGCAGCGGACTAGCGGGAGGCAATGAGCAGTTCTTC
clone_size: .
j_call: TRBJ2-1
v_call: TRBV2
d_call: TRBD2

cdr3_aa: CASSLGSQGQGSYNEQFF
cdr3_nt: TGCGCCAGCAGCTTGGGTAGTCAGGGACAGGGCTCCTACAATGAGCAGTTCTTC
clone_size: once
j_call: TRBJ2-1
v_call: TRBV5-1
d_call: TRBD1

cdr3_aa: CASSPGRGRSYEQYF
cdr3_nt: TGTGCCAGCAGCCCCGGCAGGGGGAGATCCTACGAGCAGTACTTC
clone_size: .
j_call: TRBJ2-7
v_call: TRBV7-7
d_call: TRBD1

cdr3_aa: CASSVGQGHITDTQYF
cdr3_nt: TGTGCCAGTAGTGTTGGACAGGGCCATATCACAGATACGCAGTATTTT
clone_size: .
j_call: TRBJ2-3
v_call: TRBV19
d_call: TRBD1

cdr3_aa: CASSYSRSGRWYEQYF
cdr3_nt: TGTGCCAGCAGTTACTCGCGTAGCGGGAGGTGGTACGAGCAGTACTTC
clone_size: few
j_call: TRBJ2-7
v_call: TRBV6-6
d_call: TRBD2

cdr3_aa: CASSPTGQLFMNTEAFF
cdr3_nt: TGTGCCAGCAGTCCGACAGGCCAACTCTTCATGAACACTGAAGCTTTCTTT
clone_size: .
j_call: TRBJ1-1
v_call: TRBV27
d_call: .

cdr3_aa: CAIAAGTGVTYEQYF
cdr3_nt: TGTGCCATCGCTGCGGGGACAGGGGTTACCTACGAGCAGTACTTC
clone_size: .
j_call: TRBJ2-7
v_call: TRBV6-5
d_call: TRBD1

cdr3_aa: CASSLVQTTNEKLFF
cdr3_nt: TGTGCCAGCAGCTTAGTACAGACAACTAATGAAAAACTGTTTTTT
clone_size: .
j_call: TRBJ1-4
v_call: TRBV28
d_call: .

cdr3_aa: CASSSVAGASYGYTF
cdr3_nt: TGCGCCAGCAGCTCCGTTGCAGGGGCCAGCTATGGCTACACCTTC
clone_size: .
j_call: TRBJ1-2
v_call: TRBV5-1
d_call: .

cdr3_aa: CSAAQGATEAFF
cdr3_nt: TGCAGCGCAGCACAGGGGGCAACTGAAGCTTTCTTT
clone_size: .
j_call: TRBJ1-1
v_call: TRBV29-1
d_call: TRBD1

cdr3_aa: CASSYRVADDQPQHF
cdr3_nt: TGTGCCAGCAGCTACAGGGTGGCGGATGATCAGCCCCAGCATTTT
clone_size: .
j_call: TRBJ1-5
v_call: TRBV28
d_call: .

cdr3_aa: CASTAAEGNTEAFF
cdr3_nt: TGTGCCAGCACCGCCGCCGAGGGGAACACTGAAGCTTTCTTT
clone_size: .
j_call: TRBJ1-1
v_call: TRBV28
d_call: .

cdr3_aa: CASSSRRKQIRVETQYF
cdr3_nt: TGTGCCAGCAGTTCTCGGCGGAAGCAAATTCGAGTAGAGACCCAGTACTTC
clone_size: .
j_call: TRBJ2-5
v_call: TRBV28
d_call: .

cdr3_aa: CSVGYRGEKLFF
cdr3_nt: TGCAGCGTTGGATACAGAGGGGAAAAACTGTTTTTT
clone_size: .
j_call: TRBJ1-4
v_call: TRBV29-1
d_call: .

cdr3_aa: CASSFLKPGTSGNEQFF
cdr3_nt: TGTGCCAGCAGTTTCCTTAAGCCCGGGACTAGCGGGAATGAGCAGTTCTTC
clone_size: .
j_call: TRBJ2-1
v_call: TRBV28
d_call: TRBD2

cdr3_aa: CASSQDAGGGYNEQFF
cdr3_nt: TGTGCCAGCAGCCAAGATGCGGGAGGGGGGTACAATGAGCAGTTCTTC
clone_size: .
j_call: TRBJ2-1
v_call: TRBV4-2
d_call: TRBD2

cdr3_aa: CATKEGLAGNYEQYF
cdr3_nt: TGTGCCACCAAGGAAGGACTAGCGGGAAACTACGAGCAGTACTTC
clone_size: few
j_call: TRBJ2-7
v_call: TRBV28
d_call: TRBD2

cdr3_aa: CASTSGTGNTEAFF
cdr3_nt: TGCGCCAGCACCTCAGGGACAGGGAACACTGAAGCTTTCTTT
clone_size: once
j_call: TRBJ1-1
v_call: TRBV5-1
d_call: TRBD1

cdr3_aa: CASSPGVDREDGYTF
cdr3_nt: TGTGCCAGTAGCCCAGGGGTCGACAGGGAAGATGGCTACACCTTC
clone_size: .
j_call: TRBJ1-2
v_call: TRBV19
d_call: TRBD1

cdr3_aa: CASSLLRENTEAFF
cdr3_nt: TGTGCCAGCAGCTTATTGAGGGAGAACACTGAAGCTTTCTTT
clone_size: .
j_call: TRBJ1-1
v_call: TRBV7-9
d_call: .

cdr3_aa: CASSPIGQARGYTF
cdr3_nt: TGTGCCAGCAGTCCGATCGGACAGGCTCGTGGCTACACCTTC
clone_size: .
j_call: TRBJ1-2
v_call: TRBV28
d_call: TRBD1

cdr3_aa: CASSQEAMNTEAFF
cdr3_nt: TGCGCCAGCAGCCAAGAAGCGATGAACACTGAAGCTTTCTTT
clone_size: .
j_call: TRBJ1-1
v_call: TRBV4-1
d_call: .

cdr3_aa: CASSRGLAGGYEQYF
cdr3_nt: TGTGCCAGCAGCCGGGGACTAGCGGGAGGCTACGAGCAGTACTTC
clone_size: .
j_call: TRBJ2-7
v_call: TRBV7-2
d_call: TRBD2

cdr3_aa: CATSRDGSSNQPQHF
cdr3_nt: TGTGCCACCAGCAGAGATGGGAGTAGCAATCAGCCCCAGCATTTT
clone_size: once
j_call: TRBJ1-5
v_call: TRBV15
d_call: .

cdr3_aa: CATSRLGQGRSGNTIYF
cdr3_nt: TGTGCCACCAGCAGGCTAGGACAGGGGAGATCTGGAAACACCATATATTTT
clone_size: .
j_call: TRBJ1-3
v_call: TRBV15
d_call: TRBD1

cdr3_aa: CASSVVVLAGAEQFF
cdr3_nt: TGTGCCAGCAGCGTAGTAGTACTAGCGGGAGCTGAGCAGTTCTTC
clone_size: .
j_call: TRBJ2-1
v_call: TRBV9
d_call: TRBD2

cdr3_aa: CASTGTGFGELFF
cdr3_nt: TGTGCCAGCACCGGGACAGGGTTCGGGGAGCTGTTTTTT
clone_size: .
j_call: TRBJ2-2
v_call: TRBV2
d_call: TRBD1

cdr3_aa: CSASPSYEQYF
cdr3_nt: TGCAGTGCTAGTCCCAGCTACGAGCAGTACTTC
clone_size: .
j_call: TRBJ2-7
v_call: TRBV20-1
d_call: .

cdr3_aa: CSVGGGATNEKLFF
cdr3_nt: TGCAGCGTCGGCGGGGGAGCAACTAATGAAAAACTGTTTTTT
clone_size: .
j_call: TRBJ1-4
v_call: TRBV29-1
d_call: .

cdr3_aa: CASSSYSTSTDTQYF
cdr3_nt: TGTGCCAGCAGCTCCTATTCGACTAGCACAGATACGCAGTATTTT
clone_size: .
j_call: TRBJ2-3
v_call: TRBV5-4
d_call: .

cdr3_aa: CASSMVGDSYNEQFF
cdr3_nt: TGTGCCAGTAGTATGGTGGGGGACAGTTACAATGAGCAGTTCTTC
clone_size: .
j_call: TRBJ2-1
v_call: TRBV19
d_call: TRBD1

cdr3_aa: CASSQEPGTNEKLFF
cdr3_nt: TGCGCCAGCAGCCAAGAGCCGGGAACTAATGAAAAACTGTTTTTT
clone_size: few
j_call: TRBJ1-4
v_call: TRBV4-1
d_call: .

cdr3_aa: CASSKLGNEQFF
cdr3_nt: TGTGCCAGCAGTAAACTCGGGAATGAGCAGTTCTTC
clone_size: .
j_call: TRBJ2-1
v_call: TRBV27
d_call: .

cdr3_aa: CASSHEAGLAAFF
cdr3_nt: TGTGCCAGCAGCCACGAAGCGGGCCTGGCAGCTTTCTTT
clone_size: .
j_call: TRBJ1-1
v_call: TRBV4-2
d_call: .

cdr3_aa: CASSLSTTGQYEQYF
cdr3_nt: TGTGCCAGCAGCTTAAGTACGACAGGTCAGTACGAGCAGTACTTC
clone_size: .
j_call: TRBJ2-7
v_call: TRBV5-5
d_call: .

cdr3_aa: CASRRGLQGSYEQYF
cdr3_nt: TGTGCCAGCAGGAGAGGACTACAGGGGTCCTACGAGCAGTACTTC
clone_size: once
j_call: TRBJ2-7
v_call: TRBV28
d_call: .

cdr3_aa: CASQGGYTGELFF
cdr3_nt: TGTGCCTCGCAGGGGGGATACACCGGGGAGCTGTTTTTT
clone_size: .
j_call: TRBJ2-2
v_call: TRBV10-3
d_call: .

cdr3_aa: CASSLIVNEQFF
cdr3_nt: TGTGCCAGCAGTTTAATAGTCAATGAGCAGTTCTTC
clone_size: once
j_call: TRBJ2-1
v_call: TRBV28
d_call: .

cdr3_aa: CASSQVPTGSQETQYF
cdr3_nt: TGCGCCAGCAGCCAAGTCCCGACAGGGTCCCAAGAGACCCAGTACTTC
clone_size: .
j_call: TRBJ2-5
v_call: TRBV4-1
d_call: TRBD1

cdr3_aa: CASSQGGTSGYTF
cdr3_nt: TGTGCCAGCAGCCAAGGTGGGACTAGTGGCTACACCTTC
clone_size: .
j_call: TRBJ1-2
v_call: TRBV4-2
d_call: .

cdr3_aa: CASSKGLEPNNEQFF
cdr3_nt: TGTGCCAGCAGCAAGGGACTAGAGCCCAACAATGAGCAGTTCTTC
clone_size: .
j_call: TRBJ2-1
v_call: TRBV14
d_call: TRBD2

cdr3_aa: CASSDRFKQPQHF
cdr3_nt: TGTGCCAGCAGTGACAGATTTAAGCAGCCCCAGCATTTT
clone_size: .
j_call: TRBJ1-5
v_call: TRBV2
d_call: .

cdr3_aa: CASSSPTGGYTEAFF
cdr3_nt: TGTGCCAGCAGTTCGCCTACAGGGGGTTACACTGAAGCTTTCTTT
clone_size: .
j_call: TRBJ1-1
v_call: TRBV28
d_call: TRBD1

cdr3_aa: CASSPYDRRETQYF
cdr3_nt: TGTGCCAGCAGCCCATACGACAGGAGAGAGACCCAGTACTTC
clone_size: .
j_call: TRBJ2-5
v_call: TRBV9
d_call: .

cdr3_aa: CAISGGGTSGRTNEQYF
cdr3_nt: TGTGCCATCAGTGGGGGGGGAACTAGCGGGAGAACGAACGAGCAGTACTTC
clone_size: .
j_call: TRBJ2-7
v_call: TRBV10-3
d_call: TRBD2